The rows below give T cell receptor beta chains drawn from one sample of a study of blood T cell repertoires in COVID-19. Libraries were prepared by immunoSEQ multiplex PCR; TCRdb keeps only in-frame clonotypes and omits some of them. Of about 410,000 clones listed, 90% are singletons. The specimen sequenced was PBMCs or T cells enriched from blood (not recorded which). These receptors came from a man aged 18 to 35 who had recovered from COVID-19. Both conserved end residues are part of each CDR3. The order of the fields is D gene, J gene, clone size, V gene, CDR3 protein, CDR3 DNA. A D gene is named only where the DNA matches it firmly. Not all rows give a size; the values are once, few, many and, for expanded clones, a class.

>NA|TRBJ1-3|NA|TRBV3-1/TRBV3-2
CASSQEGVSGNTIYF
TGTGCCAGCAGCCAAGAAGGGGTCTCTGGAAACACCATATATTTT
>NA|TRBJ1-6|NA|TRBV7-2
CASYRGGAGNSPLHF
TGTGCCAGCTATCGTGGAGGGGCTGGTAATTCACCCCTCCACTTT
>TRBD1|TRBJ2-3|NA|TRBV15
CATSPGTGGTDTQYF
TGTGCCACCAGCCCAGGGACAGGGGGCACAGATACGCAGTATTTT
>NA|TRBJ1-1|NA|TRBV19
CASSIVPGIEAFF
TGTGCCAGTAGTATAGTTCCCGGGATTGAAGCTTTCTTT
>NA|TRBJ2-1|NA|TRBV10-3
CAISPGNEQFF
TGTGCCATCAGCCCAGGGAATGAGCAGTTCTTC
>TRBD1|TRBJ2-2|NA|TRBV24-1
CATSDRTGHAGELFF
TGTGCCACCAGCGATAGGACAGGTCATGCCGGGGAGCTGTTTTTT
>NA|TRBJ2-3|NA|TRBV7-2
CASSLRGAGGTDTQYF
TGTGCCAGCAGCTTAAGGGGGGCGGGGGGCACAGATACGCAGTATTTT
>NA|TRBJ2-2|NA|TRBV28
CASSTQQETGELFF
TGTGCCAGCAGTACCCAACAGGAAACCGGGGAGCTGTTTTTT
>TRBD1|TRBJ2-2|few|TRBV11-3
CASSQGTAAGELFF
TGTGCCAGCAGCCAGGGGACAGCGGCCGGGGAGCTGTTTTTT
>NA|TRBJ1-3|NA|TRBV2
CASSAVVAGNTIYF
TGTGCCAGCAGTGCGGTGGTTGCGGGAAACACCATATATTTT
>TRBD1|TRBJ1-5|NA|TRBV6-2/TRBV6-3
CASSRQGAPNQPQHF
TGTGCCAGCAGTCGACAGGGGGCCCCCAATCAGCCCCAGCATTTT
>NA|TRBJ1-4|NA|TRBV2
CASSEYGLNNEKLFF
TGTGCCAGCAGTGAGTACGGACTAAATAATGAAAAACTGTTTTTT
>TRBD1|TRBJ1-6|NA|TRBV28
CASSAGQGASPLHF
TGTGCCAGCAGTGCCGGACAGGGCGCTTCACCCCTCCACTTT
>NA|TRBJ1-1|NA|TRBV28
CASSLRLNTEAFF
TGTGCCAGCAGTCTCCGGTTGAACACTGAAGCTTTCTTT
>TRBD1|TRBJ2-7|NA|TRBV7-3
CASSLGGQKKQYF
TGTGCCAGCAGCTTAGGGGGACAGAAGAAGCAGTACTTC